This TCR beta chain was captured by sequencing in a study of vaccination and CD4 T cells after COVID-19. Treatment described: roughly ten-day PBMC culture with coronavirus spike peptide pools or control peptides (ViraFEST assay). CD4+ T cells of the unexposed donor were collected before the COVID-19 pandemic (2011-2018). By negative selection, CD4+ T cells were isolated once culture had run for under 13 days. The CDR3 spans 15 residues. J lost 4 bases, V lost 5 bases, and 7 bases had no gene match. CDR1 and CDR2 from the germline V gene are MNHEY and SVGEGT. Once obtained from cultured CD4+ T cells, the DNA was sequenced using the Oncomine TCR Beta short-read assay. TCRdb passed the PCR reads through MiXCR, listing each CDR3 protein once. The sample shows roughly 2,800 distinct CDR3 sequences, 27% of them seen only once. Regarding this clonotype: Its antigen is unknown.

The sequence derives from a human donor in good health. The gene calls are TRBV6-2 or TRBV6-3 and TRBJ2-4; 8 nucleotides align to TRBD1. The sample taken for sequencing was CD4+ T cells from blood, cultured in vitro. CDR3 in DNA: TGTGCCAGCAGTCAAGGCGGACAGGGAAAAAACATTCAGTACTTC. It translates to CASSQGGQGKNIQYF.